The 30 T cell receptor beta chains listed next were all sequenced from one sample in a study of blood T cell repertoires in COVID-19. Profiled with immunoSEQ multiplex PCR; TCRdb holds only in-frame clones, not every one. The sample yields more than 85,000 clones, 81% seen once. The sequencing sample was made of peripheral blood. All receptors come from an elderly man with active or convalescent COVID-19.

The chain joins TRBV30 to TRBJ2-1, with 8 bases matching TRBD1. The V and J ends lost 8 bases and 8 bases, in that order; junction bases with no gene match: 14. In germline, CDR1 is GTSNPN, CDR2 SVGIG (reference sequence). The CDR3 contains 14 residues. The CDR3 loop is CAGSPGQDVDEQFF. The CDR3 DNA sequence: TGTGCCGGGTCTCCGGGACAGGACGTAGATGAGCAGTTCTTC.

The chain employs TRBV7-2 and TRBJ2-7, with 8 bases fitting TRBD1. Trimming removed 5 bases from V and 13 bases from J; junction bases left unmatched: 16. This CDR3 is 14 amino acids long. The germline V gene has CDR1 SGHTA and CDR2 FQGNSA. The CDR3 region has the DNA TGTGCCAGCAGCCCTAGCCGAATGGACAGGGCGCCATACTTC. It yields the protein CASSPSRMDRAPYF.

The chain is built from TRBV5-5 and TRBJ1-3; 7 nucleotides agree with TRBD1. The V segment lost 4 bases and the J segment 4 bases; nucleotides outside the gene matches: 8. The length of the CDR3 is 15 residues. In germline, CDR1 is SGHKS, CDR2 YYEKEE (reference sequence). The CDR3 loop reads CASSANQGDGNTIYF. The CDR3 DNA follows: TGTGCCAGCAGCGCAAACCAGGGGGACGGAAACACCATATATTTT.

The chain uses TRBV3-1 (or the pseudogene TRBV3-2) and TRBJ2-5; TRBD1 matches 10 bases. Unmatched junction bases numbered 15, after V lost 0 bases and J lost 5 bases. The CDR3 totals 19 residues. Germline-derived CDR1 and CDR2 are LGHDT and YNNKEL (reference sequence). This CDR3 reads CASSQDRGTGTGAGETQYF. CDR3 coding DNA: TGTGCCAGCAGCCAAGATAGGGGCACCGGGACAGGGGCGGGGGAGACCCAGTACTTC.

A single count supports this clone. Germline is not matched at one junction end, which may reflect a read error. V and J are TRBV2 and TRBJ1-5; D not resolved. This CDR3 region has 14 residues. Germline V gives CDR1 SNHLY, CDR2 FYNNEI. CDR3 sequence: CASREGRLDQPQHF. DNA of the CDR3: TGTGCCAGCAGAGAAGGGCGGCTAGATCAGCCCCAGCATTTT. The full variable domain, in which reference TRBV2 and TRBJ1-5 provide the parts outside the CDR3, is EPEVTQTPSHQVTQMGQEVILRCVPISNHLYFYWYRQILGQKVEFLVSFYNNEISEKSEIFDDQFSVERPDGSNFTLKIRSTKLEDSAMYFCASREGRLDQPQHFGDGTRLSIL.

This clone was observed a single time. The chain links TRBV10-3 to TRBJ2-2; D not certain. Trimming removed 6 bases from V and 8 bases from J, with 25 bases in between. Germline-derived CDR1 and CDR2 are ENHRY and SYGVKD. This CDR3 spans 17 amino acids. CDR3 nucleotide sequence: TGTGCCATCAGCGGAGTGTCACCCACAAGGCGGCCTGGGGAGCTGTTTTTT. Translating it yields CAISGVSPTRRPGELFF.

This clone was recorded once. The chain carries TRBV6-5 and TRBJ1-1, with 8 bases that match TRBD1. This CDR3 region has 14 residues. After removal of 6 bases from V and 5 bases from J, the junction contained 8 bases not matched to a gene. Germline-derived CDR1 and CDR2 are MNHEY and SVGAGI. As DNA, the CDR3 is TGTGCCAGCAGCCCGGACAGGGTTTGGACTGAAGCTTTCTTT. Encoded protein: CASSPDRVWTEAFF.

The chain combines TRBV4-1 with TRBJ1-2; TRBD1 matches 10 bases. From germline, CDR1 is MGHRA and CDR2 YSYEKL. The CDR3 length is 16 residues. Trimming removed 0 bases from V and 1 base from J; junction bases left unmatched: 2. DNA of the CDR3: TGCGCCAGCAGCCAAGATTGGGACAGGGGTAACTATGGCTACACCTTC. Translation: CASSQDWDRGNYGYTF.

This chain connects TRBV5-6 to TRBJ2-3; 7 bases align to TRBD1. J lost 2 bases, V lost 1 base, and 7 bases had no gene match. This CDR3 is built from 16 residues. Germline-derived CDR1 and CDR2 are SGHDT and YYEEEE. The CDR3, as DNA: TGTGCCAGCAGCTTGATTGGACAGGTAGTCACAGATACGCAGTATTTT. As protein: CASSLIGQVVTDTQYF.

In the case of this clone: Other DNA sequences from this sample encode an identical CDR3 as well. The rearrangement links TRBV6-2 or TRBV6-3 to TRBJ2-1; TRBD1 might be the D (6 bases). The CDR3 runs to 11 residues. CDR1 and CDR2 from the germline V gene are MNHEY and SVGEGT. V shed 5 bases and J shed 10 bases, with 9 bases lying between them. The CDR3: CASSRGWEQFF. Here the CDR3 DNA reads TGTGCCAGCAGTAGGGGGTGGGAGCAGTTCTTC.

The V gene is TRBV18, the J gene TRBJ2-2; no clear D. The germline V gene has CDR1 KGHSH and CDR2 LQKENI. This CDR3 contains 15 residues. V dropped 1 base and J dropped 4 bases, with 10 bases sitting between them. CDR3 residues: CASSPRLGGTGELFF. CDR3 in DNA: TGTGCCAGCTCACCACGGCTAGGCGGCACCGGGGAGCTGTTTTTT. Together with reference TRBV18 and TRBJ2-2, the CDR3 gives the full variable domain: NAGVMQNPRHLVRRRGQEARLRCSPMKGHSHVYWYRQLPEEGLKFMVYLQKENIIDESGMPKERFSAEFPKEGPSILRIQQVVRGDSAAYFCASSPRLGGTGELFFGEGSRLTVL.

This chain connects TRBV2 to TRBJ1-6; 7 bases map to TRBD1. J lost 10 bases, V lost 5 bases, and 11 bases had no gene match. The CDR3 runs to 15 residues. Germline loops: CDR1 SNHLY, CDR2 FYNNEI. Here the CDR3 reads CASSTQGSYGSPLHF. The CDR3 DNA sequence: TGTGCCAGCAGTACACAGGGGAGTTACGGATCACCCCTCCACTTT.

V usage is TRBV24-1 and J usage is TRBJ2-7; 11 positions agree with TRBD1. The germline CDR1 and CDR2 sequences are KGHDR and SFDVKD. The CDR3 extends over 17 amino acids. V lost 7 bases to trimming and J lost 2 bases; unmatched junction nucleotides: 12. CDR3 sequence reads: CATSPTGQGARTYEQYF. The CDR3 coding sequence is TGTGCCACCAGCCCCACCGGACAGGGGGCTAGAACCTACGAGCAGTACTTC.

V usage is TRBV25-1 and J usage is TRBJ1-2; 8 nucleotides align to TRBD1. This CDR3 is built from 12 residues. V was clipped by 7 bases and J by 6 bases; unmatched bases: 4. Germline V CDR1 and CDR2: MGHDK, SYGVNS. This CDR3 is CASTGTGDGYTF. The CDR3 region has the DNA TGTGCCAGCACTGGGACAGGAGATGGCTACACCTTC.

The rearrangement uses TRBV2 and TRBJ2-7; 7 bases match TRBD2. The CDR3 length is 13 residues. Germline CDR1 is SNHLY and CDR2 is FYNNEI. Trimming took 2 bases from V and 7 from J; bases not matched to a gene: 5. As DNA, the CDR3 is TGTGCCAGCAGTGAAATAAGGGAGGGAGAGCAGTACTTC. It encodes CASSEIREGEQYF.

This clone was observed once. The chain has TRBV10-2 and TRBJ2-5; D is unresolved. Germline assignment: CDR1 WSHSY and CDR2 SAAADI. This CDR3 is 14 amino acids long. V was trimmed by 5 bases and J by 4 bases, leaving 14 bases between them. DNA for the CDR3: TGCGCCAGCAGTCGGGTGGTTTTAGTAGAGACCCAGTACTTC. As protein: CASSRVVLVETQYF.

The chain is built from TRBV2 and TRBJ1-5; 10 positions match TRBD1. CDR1 and CDR2 from the germline V gene are SNHLY and FYNNEI. This CDR3 is 15 amino acids long. With 6 bases clipped from V and 6 bases from J, the junction kept 8 bases outside the gene matches. The CDR3 DNA follows: TGTGCCAGCAGCCAAGCGACAGGGGGCTCTCAGCCCCAGCATTTT. Translation: CASSQATGGSQPQHF.

V is TRBV15 and J is TRBJ1-4, with 8 positions matching TRBD1. The CDR3 runs 14 residues. V trimming: 6 bases; J trimming: 8 bases; junction bases outside the gene matches: 8. In germline, CDR1 is LNHNV, CDR2 YYDKDF (reference sequence). The CDR3 sequence: CATRTDRGGEKLFF. DNA for the CDR3: TGTGCCACCAGAACCGACAGGGGTGGAGAAAAACTGTTTTTT.

The chain combines TRBV10-3 with TRBJ1-1; 7 bases align to TRBD1. V lost 4 bases to trimming and J lost 3 bases; unmatched junction nucleotides: 8. CDR1 ENHRY and CDR2 SYGVKD come from the germline V gene. The CDR3 length is 15 residues. DNA of the CDR3: TGTGCCATCAGTGCTAGGGCAGGGGGAGACACTGAAGCTTTCTTT. Its protein is CAISARAGGDTEAFF.

The chain recombines TRBV3-1 (or the pseudogene TRBV3-2) with TRBJ2-7, with 8 nucleotides matching TRBD1. Germline CDR1 reads LGHDT; CDR2 reads YNNKEL (reference sequence). There are 14 residues in the CDR3. J gave up 2 bases and V 4 bases, and 4 bases lay outside the gene matches. For the CDR3, the DNA is TGTGCCAGCAGCCGGGGACAGGAGACCTACGAGCAGTACTTC. It specifies CASSRGQETYEQYF.

In this sample, this clone turned up a few times. The V gene is TRBV29-1, the J gene TRBJ1-1; possibly TRBD1 for D (6 bases). CDR1 and CDR2 (germline): SQVTM, ANQGSEA. With 4 bases removed from V and 3 bases from J, the gap between germline ends came to 9 bases. The CDR3 loop spans 12 amino acids. The DNA of the CDR3 is TGCAGCGTTGGGGCAGGGGACACTGAAGCTTTCTTT. It translates to CSVGAGDTEAFF.

The chain uses TRBV7-7 and TRBJ2-1; the D is unclear. The length of the CDR3 is 13 residues. V shed 4 bases and J shed 9 bases, with 13 bases lying between them. Germline V gives CDR1 SSHAT, CDR2 FNYEAQ (reference sequence). CDR3 loop: CASSSLSSGEQFF. The CDR3 DNA reads TGTGCCAGCAGCTCCTTATCGTCCGGTGAGCAGTTCTTC.

The gene calls are TRBV18 and TRBJ2-1; D perhaps matches TRBD2 (5 bases). The CDR3 spans 12 residues. The V gene's germline CDR1 is KGHSH and CDR2 LQKENI. V lost 3 bases and J 14 bases, leaving 14 bases between the germline ends. The CDR3 sequence: CASSPFSDREFF. The DNA of the CDR3 is TGTGCCAGCTCACCCTTTAGCGATCGGGAGTTCTTC.

The V gene is TRBV2, the J gene TRBJ2-7; D is perhaps TRBD1 (6 bases). The length of the CDR3 is 12 residues. V gave up 6 bases and J gave up 5 bases, with 11 bases separating them. Germline V gives CDR1 SNHLY, CDR2 FYNNEI. The CDR3 nucleotides are TGTGCCAGCAGGCCGGACAGCCACGAGCAGTACTTC. Translated, it gives CASRPDSHEQYF.

This chain's CDR3 is CASSQALGIYEQFF. CDR3 DNA sequence: TGCGCCAGCAGCCAGGCACTAGGTATCTATGAGCAGTTCTTC. The rearrangement joins TRBV4-1 to TRBJ2-1; a possible D gene is TRBD2 (5 bases). Trimming took 3 bases from V and 8 from J, leaving 14 bases between them. CDR1 MGHRA and CDR2 YSYEKL come from the germline V gene. The length of the CDR3 is 14 residues.

The chain is built from TRBV6-5 and TRBJ2-7, with TRBD1 matching 10 bases. V gave up 6 bases and J gave up 4 bases; unmatched junction bases: 6. CDR3 size: 14 residues. CDR1 and CDR2 from the germline V gene are MNHEY and SVGAGI. CDR3 loop: CASRPRQGAYEQYF. Written as DNA, the CDR3 is TGTGCCAGCAGACCAAGACAGGGGGCTTACGAGCAGTACTTC.

The J gene is TRBJ1-2, the V gene TRBV3-1 (or the pseudogene TRBV3-2); D might be TRBD1 (5 bases). Per the germline V gene, CDR1 is LGHDT and CDR2 is YNNKEL (reference sequence). This CDR3 has 14 amino acids. V shed 0 bases and J shed 8 bases, with 13 bases lying between them. The CDR3 sequence is CASSQDSGVRGYTF. CDR3 in DNA: TGTGCCAGCAGCCAAGATTCGGGGGTAAGGGGCTACACCTTC.

This clone appeared a few times. The CDR3 does not close with the conserved phenylalanine or tryptophan, likely indicating a read error. The DNA is left out, because the CDR3 cannot be placed on it with certainty; the CDR3 is given as TCRdb lists it. This chain uses TRBV25-1 with TRBJ1-5. The CDR3 totals 8 residues, both ends included. CDR1 and CDR2 (germline): MGHDK, SYGVNS. This chain's CDR3 is CASSTPLR.

The chain has TRBV9 and TRBJ2-2; TRBD1 matches at 9 bases. Per germline, CDR1 SGDLS and CDR2 YYNGEE. The V segment lost 3 bases and the J segment 2 bases; nucleotides outside the gene matches: 5. This CDR3 has 16 amino acids. CDR3 sequence: CASSGGQGRNTGELFF. CDR3 nucleotides: TGTGCCAGCAGCGGAGGACAGGGGCGCAACACCGGGGAGCTGTTTTTT.

The chain couples TRBV9 to TRBJ1-2; 7 positions agree with TRBD1. V was clipped by 6 bases and J by 3 bases; unmatched bases: 5. From germline, CDR1 is SGDLS and CDR2 YYNGEE. This CDR3 spans 13 amino acids. The CDR3 region has the DNA TGTGCCAGCACCCTCGACAGGGACTATGGCTACACCTTC. This gives the protein CASTLDRDYGYTF.